This TCR beta chain was sequenced during a study of cytomegalovirus exposure and HLA in healthy donors. This table comes from immunoSEQ multiplex PCR, and its TCRdb copy is limited to in-frame clones, with some not included. The profile shows about 160,000 clones, about nine tenths of them singletons. Specimen: PBMCs. The receptor comes from a young woman in good health and CMV-seropositive.

CDR3 protein: CASQIVTGTSGSSRNIQYF. The CDR3 DNA reads TGTGCCAGCCAAATTGTCACAGGGACTAGCGGGAGTTCGAGGAACATTCAGTACTTC. This chain uses TRBV18 with TRBJ2-4; 14 nucleotides agree with TRBD2. V was clipped by 8 bases and J by 7 bases; unmatched bases: 19. CDR3 length: 19 residues. CDR1 and CDR2 (germline): KGHSH, LQKENI.